The rows below give T cell receptor beta chains drawn from one sample of a study of shared clonotypes between healthy human individuals. This table comes from immunoSEQ multiplex PCR, and its TCRdb copy is limited to in-frame clones, with some not included. The repertoire holds roughly 1 million clones, with approximately 76% as singletons. Sample: memory CD4+ T cells sorted from blood. These TCRs come from a man between 18 and 29 years old in good health. Both conserved end residues are trimmed from each CDR3. Each record gives: CDR3 length, V gene, J gene, CDR3 protein.

length: 12; V: TRBV15; J: TRBJ2-3; CDR3: ATKERGSTDTQY
length: 9; V: TRBV30; J: TRBJ1-1; CDR3: AWWRNTEAF
length: 12; V: TRBV5-1; J: TRBJ2-7; CDR3: ASKTGQISYEQY
length: 13; V: TRBV14; J: TRBJ2-1; CDR3: ASSLIGTSVNEQF
length: 13; V: TRBV5-1; J: TRBJ2-3; CDR3: ASSTGTSVIDTQY
length: 12; V: TRBV6-1; J: TRBJ1-2; CDR3: ASRTGRESYGYT
length: 13; V: TRBV4-3; J: TRBJ2-5; CDR3: ASSLNAGISETQY
length: 11; V: TRBV7-2; J: TRBJ2-3; CDR3: ASSLTTRDTQY
length: 12; V: TRBV27; J: TRBJ1-4; CDR3: ASKSGRSGEKLF
length: 12; V: TRBV5-1; J: TRBJ2-1; CDR3: ASSLGGSVPEQF
length: 14; V: TRBV5-6; J: TRBJ2-1; CDR3: ASSAGDRATNNEQF
length: 13; V: TRBV6-6; J: TRBJ2-7; CDR3: ASSYSRQGMSEQY
length: 13; V: TRBV5-1; J: TRBJ2-1; CDR3: ASSLGTSSYNEQF
length: 12; V: TRBV7-9; J: TRBJ1-5; CDR3: ASSLGTGNQPQH